These 20 T cell receptor beta chains originate from one sample sequenced in a study of T cell repertoires in cytomegalovirus infection. Their specific antigens are unknown. TCRdb ran MiXCR on the reads and lists one entry per CDR3 protein. Among around 900,000 distinct CDR3 sequences listed, roughly 30% were seen once. The sample consisted of cultured CD8+ T cells from PBMCs, taken from culture after CMV antigen stimulation. The receptors here all came from a human donor in good health (CMV status not recorded). Some clones in this sample may be carry-over from other donors' samples.

This clonotype was counted only a few times. V gene TRBV19 combines with J gene TRBJ1-5; D not certain. The CDR3 extends over 14 amino acids. The germline V gene has CDR1 LNHDA and CDR2 SQIVND (reference sequence). V lost 2 bases and J lost 4, with 9 bases in between. CDR3 bases: TGTGCCAGTAGTATAAGAATTGGGAATCAGCCCCAGCATTTT. As protein: CASSIRIGNQPQHF.

This sequence joins TRBV20-1 and TRBJ2-5; the match to TRBD2 covers 8 bases. CDR1 DFQATT and CDR2 SNEGSKA come from the germline V gene (reference sequence). V lost 0 bases to trimming and J lost 0 bases; unmatched junction nucleotides: 12. The CDR3 has 18 amino acids. DNA of the CDR3: TGCAGTGCTAGAGATCGAGTAGCGGGGACCTCGTACCAAGAGACCCAGTACTTC. Translation: CSARDRVAGTSYQETQYF.

This clonotype was seen ten or more times. This chain links TRBV7-8 with TRBJ2-7; D remains ambiguous. Germline V gives CDR1 SGHVS, CDR2 FQNEAQ. The CDR3 loop spans 13 amino acids. V lost 8 bases to trimming and J lost 1 base, with 12 bases between them. CDR3 protein: CASGGIPSYEQYF. The CDR3 nucleotides read TGTGCCAGCGGCGGCATTCCTTCCTACGAGCAGTACTTC.

This clonotype has at least ten counts. This chain connects TRBV7-9 to TRBJ1-1; no firm D call. The CDR3 has 15 amino acids. The V end lost 0 bases, the J end lost 1 base, and 9 bases lay between the germline ends. Germline lookup yields CDR1 SEHNR and CDR2 FQNEAQ (reference sequence). This CDR3 reads CASSLASTRNTEAFF. The CDR3 region has the DNA TGTGCCAGCAGCTTAGCGTCTACCAGGAACACTGAAGCTTTCTTT.

This rearrangement joins TRBV4-1 to TRBJ1-3; no clear D. The germline CDR1 and CDR2 sequences are MGHRA and YSYEKL. The CDR3 is made up of 15 amino acids. V lost 1 base to trimming and J lost 1 base, with 8 bases between them. In nucleotides, the CDR3 is TGCGCCAGCAGCCAAGCCTGGAGGTCTGGAAACACCATATATTTT. As protein: CASSQAWRSGNTIYF.

The rearrangement joins TRBV27 to TRBJ1-4; D gene uncertain. CDR3 length equals 13 residues. V lost 4 bases and J 8 bases, leaving 11 bases between the germline ends. Germline lookup yields CDR1 MNHEY and CDR2 SMNVEV (reference sequence). In nucleotides, the CDR3 is TGTGCCAGCAGTTCCGCTGTAAAGGAAAAACTGTTTTTT. Protein: CASSSAVKEKLFF. Full variable domain (remainder filled in from reference TRBV27 and TRBJ1-4): EAQVTQNPRYLITVTGKKLTVTCSQNMNHEYMSWYRQDPGLGLRQIYYSMNVEVTDKGDVPEGYKVSRKEKRNFPLILESPSPNQTSLYFCASSSAVKEKLFFGSGTQLSVL.

The chain is built from TRBV28 and TRBJ2-5, with D maybe TRBD1 (5 bases). This CDR3 comprises 14 residues. V was pared by 5 bases and J by 1 base, with 11 bases between. Germline V lookup: CDR1 MDHEN, CDR2 SYDVKM. The CDR3 region has the DNA TGTGCCAGCAGTCTCTTAGGGGTCCAAGAGACCCAGTACTTC. This sequence encodes CASSLLGVQETQYF.

Many counts were recorded for this clonotype. The J gene is TRBJ2-7, the V gene TRBV6-5; D not resolved. The CDR3 length is 15 residues. CDR1 and CDR2 from the germline V gene are MNHEY and SVGAGI. V was pared by 6 bases and J by 5 bases, with 20 bases between. CDR3: CASSSRAASPHEQYF. The DNA of the CDR3 is TGTGCCAGCAGCTCCCGGGCAGCTTCCCCCCACGAGCAGTACTTC.

The genes are TRBV7-6 and TRBJ1-1; no clear D gene. V lost 3 bases to trimming and J lost 8 bases, with 13 bases between them. This CDR3 has 13 residues. Germline CDR1 reads SGHVS; CDR2 reads FNYEAQ. The DNA of the CDR3 is TGTGCCAGCAGCTTTGATCGTCCTAGGGAAGCTTTCTTT. Translating gives CASSFDRPREAFF.

The V gene is TRBV7-9, the J gene TRBJ2-4; possibly TRBD1 or TRBD2 for D (5 bases each). V lost 4 bases to trimming and J lost 8 bases, with 18 bases between them. The CDR3 sequence is 15 residues long. Germline CDR1 SEHNR, CDR2 FQNEAQ (reference sequence). CDR3 amino acids: CASSSDRGGRDIQYF. The CDR3 region has the DNA TGTGCCAGCAGCTCAGATCGTGGGGGTAGGGACATTCAGTACTTC.

The J gene is TRBJ2-1, the V gene TRBV2; tentatively, D is TRBD2 (5 bases). V was shortened by 3 bases and J by 4 bases, with 13 bases between the two germline ends. Germline assignment: CDR1 SNHLY and CDR2 FYNNEI. The CDR3 consists of 15 residues. CDR3 protein: CASSETDRGYNEQFF. For the CDR3, the DNA is TGTGCCAGCAGTGAGACGGACCGCGGGTACAATGAGCAGTTCTTC.

The rearrangement uses TRBV3-1 and TRBJ1-2; weak D call: TRBD1 (5 bases). CDR1 is LGHDT and CDR2 is YNNKEL in the germline V gene (reference sequence). This CDR3 is 11 amino acids long. V was shortened by 2 bases and J by 8 bases, with 6 bases between the two germline ends. The CDR3 sequence: CASSQTGGYTF. CDR3 nucleotide sequence: TGTGCCAGCAGCCAAACAGGCGGCTACACCTTC.

In this sample, this clonotype turned up a few times. This chain connects TRBV4-1 to TRBJ2-1, with D perhaps matching TRBD1 (6 bases). V was cut by 2 bases and J by 5 bases, with 22 bases left in between. The CDR3 is made up of 18 amino acids. Germline assignment: CDR1 MGHRA and CDR2 YSYEKL. The CDR3 DNA follows: TGCGCCAGCAGCCAACGTCCCTTAGGCCCCCAGGGGAACAATGAGCAGTTCTTC. Its translation: CASSQRPLGPQGNNEQFF.

This clonotype was detected only a few times. The V and J genes are TRBV29-1 and TRBJ2-3; 8 nucleotides align to TRBD1. Germline assignment: CDR1 SQVTM and CDR2 ANQGSEA. CDR3 length: 16 amino acids. V lost 1 base, J lost 0 bases, and 6 bases stayed unmatched. The CDR3 region has the DNA TGCAGCGTTGAAGGAAACAGGGGGATTAGCACAGATACGCAGTATTTT. This codes for CSVEGNRGISTDTQYF.

At least ten counts were recorded for this clonotype. The chain links TRBV7-2 to TRBJ2-5, with TRBD2 matching 8 bases. The germline V gene has CDR1 SGHTA and CDR2 FQGNSA. V was clipped by 0 bases and J by 1 base; unmatched bases: 7. This CDR3 has 17 residues. The CDR3 sequence is CASSLAVAGGLQETQYF. CDR3 nucleotides: TGTGCCAGCAGCTTAGCGGTCGCGGGGGGCCTCCAAGAGACCCAGTACTTC.

The V gene is TRBV12-5, the J gene TRBJ1-2, with no clear D. V shed 1 base and J shed 8 bases, with 11 bases lying between them. Germline CDR1 and CDR2: LGHNT and FRNRAP. This CDR3 region has 13 residues. The CDR3 region has the DNA TGTGCTAGTGGTTTGGATTCGTTTATCGGCTACACCTTC. It is translated as CASGLDSFIGYTF.

In the case of this clonotype: The CDR3 does not end in the conserved phenylalanine or tryptophan, so this is likely a read error. In nucleotides, the CDR3 is TGTGCTAGCAGCTTAGCGGGGCGGGACAATGAGCAGTTCGTC. Translation: CASSLAGRDNEQFV. This rearrangement joins TRBV7-6 to TRBJ2-1, with 8 positions matching TRBD2. CDR1 is SGHVS, CDR2 FNYEAQ, per germline. This CDR3 region has 14 residues.

The CDR3 protein is CSARGRDTDTQYF. As DNA, the CDR3 is TGCAGTGCTAGAGGACGTGACACAGATACGCAGTATTTT. The chain couples TRBV20-1 to TRBJ2-3; the D is unclear. V lost 1 base to trimming and J lost 2 bases, with 7 bases between them. Germline assignment: CDR1 DFQATT and CDR2 SNEGSKA (reference sequence). The CDR3 extends over 13 amino acids.

This clonotype was found many times. This sequence joins TRBV7-8 and TRBJ2-2; D not certain. V lost 4 bases and J lost 5, with 11 bases in between. Germline values: CDR1 SGHVS, CDR2 FQNEAQ. CDR3 length: 14 amino acids. CDR3 in amino acids: CASSSGSPTGELFF. In DNA, the CDR3 is TGTGCCAGCAGCTCGGGCAGCCCGACCGGGGAGCTGTTTTTT.

A remark on this clonotype: One base away lies a much larger clone, so this may be a sequencing read error. The J gene is TRBJ1-1, the V gene TRBV7-6; D is undetermined. Trimming shortened V by 0 bases and J by 4 bases, and 15 bases separated the two germline ends. The germline V gene encodes CDR1 SGHVS and CDR2 FNYEAQ. The CDR3 has 16 residues. CDR3 DNA sequence: TGTGCCAGCAGCTTAGCGACGCCAGACAATCCCACTGAAGCTTTCTTT. Protein sequence: CASSLATPDNPTEAFF.